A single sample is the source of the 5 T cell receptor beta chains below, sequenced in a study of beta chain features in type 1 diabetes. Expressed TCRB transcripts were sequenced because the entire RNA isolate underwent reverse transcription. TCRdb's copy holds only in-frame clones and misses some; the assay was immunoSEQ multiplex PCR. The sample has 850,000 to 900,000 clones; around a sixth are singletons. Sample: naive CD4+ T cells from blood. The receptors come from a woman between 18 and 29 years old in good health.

This CDR3 is CAISGRWEQYF. CDR3 bases: TGTGCCATTAGCGGGAGGTGGGAGCAGTACTTC. The rearrangement joins TRBV28 to TRBJ2-7; TRBD2 matches at 10 bases. Per germline, CDR1 MDHEN and CDR2 SYDVKM. V shed 10 bases and J 7 bases; nucleotides not matched to a gene: 4. The CDR3 extends over 11 amino acids.

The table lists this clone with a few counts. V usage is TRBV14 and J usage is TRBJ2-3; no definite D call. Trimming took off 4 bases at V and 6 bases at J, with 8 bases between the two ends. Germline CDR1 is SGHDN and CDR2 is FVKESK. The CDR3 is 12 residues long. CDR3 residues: CASSLQRDTQYF. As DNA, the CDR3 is TGTGCCAGCAGCCTTCAACGGGATACGCAGTATTTT.

CDR3 protein: CASSLESSRAKNIQYF. CDR3 coding DNA: TGTGCCAGCAGCTTAGAGTCCTCCAGGGCTAAAAACATTCAGTACTTC. The J gene is TRBJ2-4, the V gene TRBV7-2, with D perhaps TRBD1 (5 bases). V lost 1 base to trimming and J lost 4 bases, with 14 bases between them. Germline loops: CDR1 SGHTA, CDR2 FQGNSA. The CDR3 extends over 16 amino acids.

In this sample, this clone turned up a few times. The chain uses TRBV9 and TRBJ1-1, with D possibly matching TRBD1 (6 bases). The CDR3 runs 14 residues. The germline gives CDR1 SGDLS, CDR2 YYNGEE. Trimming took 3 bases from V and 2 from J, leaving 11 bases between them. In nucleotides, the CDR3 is TGTGCCAGCAGCGCGGACAGCCGTAACACTGAAGCTTTCTTT. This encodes CASSADSRNTEAFF.

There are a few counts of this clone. The CDR3 is CASNRRDRVSSEAFF. The CDR3 DNA is TGTGCCAGTAACCGTCGGGACAGAGTCTCCTCTGAAGCTTTCTTT. The chain is built from TRBV19 and TRBJ1-1; 7 bases line up with TRBD1. V gave up 7 bases and J gave up 6 bases; unmatched junction bases: 14. The CDR3 has 15 amino acids. Germline V gene sequence: CDR1 LNHDA, CDR2 SQIVND (reference sequence).